Following are 17 T cell receptor beta chains from one sample sequenced in a study of identical twins. TCRdb re-analysed the 5' RACE reads in MiXCR, keeping a single row per CDR3 protein. The sample has approximately 500,000 distinct CDR3 sequences; 13% to 15% are singletons. This same sample was also part of a study on yellow fever vaccine responses in identical twins.

Sequencing was carried out using CD4+ T cells sorted from blood. The source of these receptors is a woman between 18 and 29 years old in good health.

The genes are TRBV5-1 and TRBJ2-5; D tentatively reads TRBD1 or TRBD2 (5 bases each). Trimming pared 0 bases from V and 2 bases from J, leaving 17 bases between. CDR3 size: 17 residues. Germline V gene lookup returns CDR1 SGHRS and CDR2 YFSETQ. DNA of the CDR3: TGCGCCAGCAGCTTGGGGGGCACCGGACGGGGACAAGAGACCCAGTACTTC. This gives the protein CASSLGGTGRGQETQYF. Variable domain in full (rest from reference TRBV5-1 and TRBJ2-5): KAGVTQTPRYLIKTRGQQVTLSCSPISGHRSVSWYQQTPGQGLQFLFEYFSETQRNKGNFPGRFSGRQFSNSRSEMNVSTLELGDSALYLCASSLGGTGRGQETQYFGPGTRLLVL.

The V call is TRBV6-1, the J call TRBJ2-7; D unclear. The CDR3 runs to 15 residues. CDR1 and CDR2 (germline): MNHNS, SASEGT. V shed 7 bases and J shed 1 base, with 17 bases lying between them. The CDR3 loop reads CASNLRLDWSYEQYV. CDR3 nucleotides: TGTGCCAGCAACCTTAGGTTGGATTGGTCCTACGAGCAGTACGTC.

V gene TRBV20-1 combines with J gene TRBJ2-1; tentatively, D is TRBD1 or TRBD2 (5 bases each). CDR1 is DFQATT and CDR2 is SNEGSKA in the germline V gene (reference sequence). The CDR3 is 14 residues long. V lost 5 bases, J lost 6 bases, and 17 bases lay in between. DNA of the CDR3: TGCAGTGCTGGTGGGACGGAGAACTTCAATGAGCAGTTCTTC. Translation gives CSAGGTENFNEQFF.

This clonotype was detected a few times. The gene calls are TRBV9 and TRBJ2-1; tentatively, D is TRBD1 (6 bases). Trimming left V 2 bases short and J 5 bases short, with 14 bases between. CDR3 size: 15 residues. CDR1 and CDR2 (germline): SGDLS, YYNGEE. CDR3 bases: TGTGCCAGCAGCGTCTCGACAGGCCATAACAATGAGCAGTTCTTC. This translates into CASSVSTGHNNEQFF.

This chain uses TRBV28 with TRBJ2-3; TRBD2 matches 8 bases. V lost 5 bases and J lost 4; bases outside the gene matches: 11. The CDR3 runs to 16 residues. Germline lookup yields CDR1 MDHEN and CDR2 SYDVKM. CDR3 sequence reads: CASSPGASGWPDTQYF. The CDR3 nucleotides read TGTGCCAGCAGTCCAGGGGCTAGCGGGTGGCCAGATACGCAGTATTTT.

This clonotype was picked up a small number of times. The chain is built from TRBV7-8 and TRBJ1-4; D is perhaps TRBD1 (6 bases). Trimming left V 5 bases short and J 7 bases short, with 20 bases between. The CDR3 is 16 residues long. CDR1 is SGHVS, CDR2 FQNEAQ, per germline. The CDR3 spells CASSPSSGRGGEKLFF. CDR3 bases: TGTGCCAGCAGCCCCTCGTCAGGGCGAGGGGGTGAAAAACTGTTTTTT.

The chain recombines TRBV4-1 with TRBJ2-1, with D perhaps TRBD2 (6 bases). The CDR3 has 15 amino acids. Germline CDR1 and CDR2: MGHRA and YSYEKL. With 1 base removed from V and 3 bases from J, the gap between germline ends came to 10 bases. The DNA for the CDR3 is TGCGCCAGCAGCCAAGTTGCGGACTACTACAATGAGCAGTTCTTC. Amino acids: CASSQVADYYNEQFF.

V usage is TRBV2 and J usage is TRBJ1-2; 7 bases are shared with TRBD1. Trimming took 0 bases from V and 4 from J; bases not matched to a gene: 8. CDR1 is SNHLY, CDR2 FYNNEI, per germline. The CDR3 loop spans 16 amino acids. The CDR3 protein is CASSEAGSRGLYGYTF. The CDR3 nucleotides are TGTGCCAGCAGTGAAGCGGGTTCTAGGGGGCTCTATGGCTACACCTTC.

This clonotype came up a few times. V and J are TRBV12-3 or TRBV12-4 and TRBJ1-2; 9 nucleotides match TRBD1. CDR3 size: 14 residues. Germline trimming cut 6 bases from V and 7 bases from J; bases unmatched to any gene: 9. CDR3 bases: TGTGCCAGCAGACCGGGGGACAGGGCGGCTGGCTACACCTTC. Its protein product is CASRPGDRAAGYTF.

This chain links TRBV28 with TRBJ1-1; TRBD1 might be the D (6 bases). This CDR3 is built from 16 residues. V lost 6 bases, J lost 4 bases, and 21 bases lay in between. Germline-derived CDR1 and CDR2 are MDHEN and SYDVKM. CDR3 residues: CASRSTAGVQSTEAFF. The CDR3 DNA follows: TGTGCCAGCAGGTCCACCGCAGGGGTACAGAGCACTGAAGCTTTCTTT.

The gene calls are TRBV7-9 and TRBJ2-1; 8 bases map to TRBD2. With V trimmed by 6 bases and J by 5 bases, 6 bases remained unmatched. The CDR3 has 14 residues. Germline assignment: CDR1 SEHNR and CDR2 FQNEAQ (reference sequence). CDR3: CASRQREFHNEQFF. The CDR3 DNA is TGTGCCAGCAGGCAGCGGGAGTTCCACAATGAGCAGTTCTTC.

There are a few counts of this clonotype. The chain uses TRBV5-1 and TRBJ2-5; 7 nucleotides match TRBD1. The germline CDR1 and CDR2 sequences are SGHRS and YFSETQ. There are 15 residues in the CDR3. Trimming at V came to 2 bases and at J to 1 base, leaving 5 bases not matched to a gene. The CDR3 region is CASSFKTGSQETQYF. The CDR3 DNA is TGCGCCAGCAGCTTTAAGACAGGGTCCCAAGAGACCCAGTACTTC. Combining the CDR3 with reference TRBV5-1 and TRBJ2-5 gives the whole variable domain KAGVTQTPRYLIKTRGQQVTLSCSPISGHRSVSWYQQTPGQGLQFLFEYFSETQRNKGNFPGRFSGRQFSNSRSEMNVSTLELGDSALYLCASSFKTGSQETQYFGPGTRLLVL.

This clonotype was observed a single time. This chain uses TRBV3-1 with TRBJ2-1; TRBD1 is a possible D gene (5 bases). This CDR3 has 13 amino acids. V was clipped by 1 base and J by 7 bases, with 8 bases between them. Germline V gene data show CDR1 as LGHDT and CDR2 as YNNKEL (reference sequence). This chain's CDR3 is CASSQATENEQFF. The CDR3 DNA is TGTGCCAGCAGCCAAGCGACAGAAAATGAGCAGTTCTTC.

The rearrangement joins TRBV7-3 to TRBJ2-3; TRBD1 might be the D (6 bases). CDR1 is SGHTA, CDR2 FQGTGA, per germline. Trimming removed 5 bases at V and 7 bases at J, with 16 bases between. The CDR3 has 14 residues. CDR3 residues: CASSPHRTANTQYF. The CDR3 nucleotides are TGTGCCAGCAGCCCCCACAGGACAGCCAATACGCAGTATTTT.

The gene calls are TRBV27 and TRBJ2-2; 14 bases map to TRBD2. CDR1 is MNHEY, CDR2 SMNVEV, per germline (reference sequence). V lost 5 bases to trimming and J lost 10 bases; unmatched junction nucleotides: 3. This CDR3 is 14 amino acids long. The CDR3 bases are TGTGCCAGCAGTAGACTAGCGGGAGGGGAGGAGCTGTTTTTT. Translated: CASSRLAGGEELFF.

The sample holds a few counts of this clonotype. J is TRBJ2-1 and V is TRBV7-2; TRBD1 aligns across 7 bases. J was trimmed by 7 bases and V by 4 bases; bases with no gene match: 4. The CDR3 extends over 13 amino acids. Germline V lookup: CDR1 SGHTA, CDR2 FQGNSA. CDR3 residues: CASSSNRGNEQFF. In DNA form, the CDR3 reads TGTGCCAGCAGCTCGAACAGGGGAAATGAGCAGTTCTTC.

The chain is built from TRBV7-2 and TRBJ2-3, with D possibly being TRBD2 (6 bases). The CDR3 loop spans 16 amino acids. Germline V CDR1 and CDR2: SGHTA, FQGNSA. V was shortened by 5 bases and J by 6 bases, with 21 bases between the two germline ends. CDR3 amino acids: CASSARRDSSGDTQYF. Written as DNA, the CDR3 is TGTGCCAGCAGCGCCCGGCGGGACTCCTCGGGCGATACGCAGTATTTT. The full variable domain, completed using reference TRBV7-2 and TRBJ2-3, is GAGVSQSPSNKVTEKGKDVELRCDPISGHTALYWYRQSLGQGLEFLIYFQGNSAPDKSGLPSDRFSAERTGGSVSTLTIQRTQQEDSAVYLCASSARRDSSGDTQYFGPGTRLTVL.